The 7 T cell receptor beta chains given below trace back to one sample, sequenced in a study of post-analysis software for immune sequencing data. The study's findings and limits: With TRBV5-6, TRBV5-1 and TRBV20-1 included, about five TRBV segments were more frequent in patients than in controls.

Unique molecular identifiers featured in each of the TCR beta cDNA libraries. TCRdb recomputed calls from the PCR reads with MiXCR, one row per CDR3 protein. The sample carries roughly 570,000 distinct CDR3 sequences, under 40% recorded once. Their cognate antigens are unknown. The sequenced material came from blood. The origin of the receptors is a girl under 18 with multiple sclerosis.

J is TRBJ1-1 and V is TRBV5-1; 10 positions match TRBD1. In germline, CDR1 is SGHRS, CDR2 YFSETQ. Unmatched junction bases numbered 6, after V lost 0 bases and J lost 1 base. This CDR3 contains 17 residues. The CDR3 here is CASSLARTGGQNTEAFF. In DNA form, the CDR3 reads TGCGCCAGCAGCTTGGCGAGGACAGGGGGGCAGAACACTGAAGCTTTCTTT.

This chain uses TRBV20-1 with TRBJ2-7; a weak D match, TRBD2 (7 bases). The CDR3 totals 15 residues. The ends were cut back, 1 base at V and 0 bases at J, with 13 bases in the middle. CDR1 is DFQATT, CDR2 SNEGSKA, per germline (reference sequence). In DNA, the CDR3 is TGCAGTGCTAGAGTGGGGCGGGGGCTCTCCTACGAGCAGTACTTC. Translating it yields CSARVGRGLSYEQYF.

The chain is built from TRBV10-3 and TRBJ1-2; TRBD1 matches 11 bases. This CDR3 has 15 residues. Unmatched junction bases numbered 2, after V lost 2 bases and J lost 3 bases. Germline lookup yields CDR1 ENHRY and CDR2 SYGVKD. CDR3 sequence (DNA): TGTGCCATCAGTGAGCTGGGACAGGGGGACTATGGCTACACCTTC. Protein sequence: CAISELGQGDYGYTF.

V and J are TRBV7-3 and TRBJ2-1; 8 nucleotides match TRBD2. There are 13 residues in the CDR3. J was trimmed by 7 bases and V by 11 bases; bases with no gene match: 10. Per germline, CDR1 SGHTA and CDR2 FQGTGA. CDR3 in amino acids: CAHSGVILNEQFF. Here the CDR3 DNA reads TGTGCCCATAGCGGGGTGATCTTGAATGAGCAGTTCTTC.

The rearrangement links TRBV13 to TRBJ1-6; D is ambiguous. The ends were cut back, 4 bases at V and 7 bases at J, with 11 bases in the middle. CDR1 and CDR2 from the germline V gene are PRHDT and FYEKMQ (reference sequence). This CDR3 comprises 14 residues. CDR3 coding DNA: TGTGCCAGCAGCTCTGTCGATTCGAATTCACCCCTCCACTTT. This gives the protein CASSSVDSNSPLHF.

This clonotype was seen only a few times. The V call is TRBV5-1, the J call TRBJ1-2, with D possibly TRBD1 on 5 matching bases. This CDR3 has 14 amino acids. Trimming pared 0 bases from V and 4 bases from J, leaving 10 bases between. Germline assignment: CDR1 SGHRS and CDR2 YFSETQ. CDR3 DNA: TGCGCCAGCAGCTTGGACGCAGGGACCTATGGCTACACCTTC. Its protein product is CASSLDAGTYGYTF.

This clonotype has only one observation. The V gene is TRBV24-1, the J gene TRBJ2-7; D gene unclear. The J call is doubtful: the DNA matches TRBJ2-5 better. The CDR3 spans 11 residues. Germline CDR1 is KGHDR and CDR2 is SFDVKD. In DNA form, the CDR3 reads TGTGCCACCAGTGACTATGAGACCCAGTACTTC. Translated, it gives CATSDYETQYF.